This T cell receptor (beta chain) came from a study of T cells after yellow fever vaccination. Notes on the study in general: Most primary-vaccination clones reappeared after the booster (approximately 95% CD4, approximately 88% CD8). Among all clonotypes, a small share was observed in both CD4 and CD8 compartments.

As TCR cDNA was made by 5'RACE template switching, a universal primer site and UMIs were added. Each CDR3 protein gets one entry after TCRdb re-called the 5' RACE reads with MiXCR. The sample has a few hundred thousand distinct CDR3 sequences; roughly 4.8% are singletons. The CDR3 contains 15 residues. The V and J ends lost 4 bases and 0 bases respectively, with 10 bases between them. Germline CDR1 LGHDT, CDR2 YNNKEL (reference sequence). To note about this clonotype: What it binds is not known.

The sequence came from a young man who received the YFV17D yellow fever vaccine. This chain links TRBV3-1 with TRBJ1-3, with D possibly matching TRBD1 (5 bases). Source: CD4+ T cells sorted from PBMCs, taken on the day of the yellow fever booster vaccination. The CDR3 nucleotides are TGTGCCAGCAGCCGGGACCTTAACTCTGGAAACACCATATATTTT. Residues: CASSRDLNSGNTIYF. The whole variable domain, filled in from reference TRBV3-1 and TRBJ1-3, reads DTAVSQTPKYLVTQMGNDKSIKCEQNLGHDTMYWYKQDSKKFLKIMFSYNNKELIINETVPNRFSPKSPDKAHLNLHINSLELGDSAVYFCASSRDLNSGNTIYFGEGSWLTVV.